This record looks at one T cell receptor (beta chain) sequence and its context. Antigen unknown. Sequenced by immunoSEQ multiplex PCR; TCRdb stores in-frame clones only, minus some. This table holds fewer than 90,000 clones, about 85% found once. This sample stems from a study of OX40 agonist ivuxolimab in advanced cancers. Whole-study context: Dose-escalation cases comprised hepatocellular carcinoma, melanoma, renal cell or head and neck cancer. Among those enrolled, mean age was about 60 years (range about 23 to 79) and about 82% were male. Partial response was recorded in three patients: one hepatocellular carcinoma and two cutaneous melanoma cases.

Germline CDR1 and CDR2: SGHRS and YFSETQ. The CDR3 spans 13 residues. The V end was cut by 3 bases, the J end by 3 bases, with 9 bases between. Study observations and caveats: Researchers report that CD8+ T cells had, on average, more expanded clones than CD4+.

The origin of this receptor is an adult with an advanced solid tumor such as melanoma, head and neck, liver or kidney cancer. The chain uses TRBV5-1 and TRBJ1-1; maybe TRBD1 (5 bases). The sample was CD4+ or CD8+ T cells sorted from blood, taken in a trial of the OX40 agonist ivuxolimab. The CDR3 region is CASSWDGYTEAFF. For the CDR3, the DNA is TGCGCCAGCAGCTGGGACGGATACACTGAAGCTTTCTTT.